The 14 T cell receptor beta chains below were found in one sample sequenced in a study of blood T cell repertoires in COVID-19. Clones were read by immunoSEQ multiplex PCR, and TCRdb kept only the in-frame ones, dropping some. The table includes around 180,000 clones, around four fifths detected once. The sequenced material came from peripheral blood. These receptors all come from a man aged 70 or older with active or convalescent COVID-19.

CDR3 amino acids: CATTIDREDIQYF. The CDR3 nucleotides are TGTGCCACCACCATAGACAGGGAAGACATTCAGTACTTC. The rearrangement uses TRBV15 and TRBJ2-4, with TRBD1 identical over 7 bases. After removal of 7 bases from V and 8 bases from J, the junction contained 8 bases not matched to a gene. The CDR3 loop spans 13 amino acids. CDR1 and CDR2 (germline): LNHNV, YYDKDF (reference sequence).

CDR3 in DNA: TGTGCCAGCAGAGATAGCGGGAGATCCTACAATGAGCAGTTCTTC. This translates into CASRDSGRSYNEQFF. The chain is built from TRBV3-1 (or the pseudogene TRBV3-2) and TRBJ2-1, with TRBD2 matching 9 bases. CDR1 is LGHDT, CDR2 YNNKEL, per germline (reference sequence). The CDR3 has 15 amino acids. The junction had 4 bases not matched to a gene; V was cut back by 6 bases and J by 1 base.

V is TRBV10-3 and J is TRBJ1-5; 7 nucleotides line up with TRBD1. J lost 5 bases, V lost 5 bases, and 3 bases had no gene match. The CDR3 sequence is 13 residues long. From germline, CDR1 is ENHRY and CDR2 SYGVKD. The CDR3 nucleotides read TGTGCCATCAGTAGGGACAGAGATCAGCCCCAGCATTTT. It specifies CAISRDRDQPQHF.

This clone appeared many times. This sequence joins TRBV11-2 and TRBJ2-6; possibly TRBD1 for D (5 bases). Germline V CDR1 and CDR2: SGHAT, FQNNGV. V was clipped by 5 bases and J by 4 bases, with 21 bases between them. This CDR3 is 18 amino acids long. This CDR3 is CASSQSPKGALGANVLTF. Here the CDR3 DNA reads TGTGCCAGCAGCCAATCCCCGAAAGGGGCGCTGGGGGCCAACGTCCTGACTTTC.

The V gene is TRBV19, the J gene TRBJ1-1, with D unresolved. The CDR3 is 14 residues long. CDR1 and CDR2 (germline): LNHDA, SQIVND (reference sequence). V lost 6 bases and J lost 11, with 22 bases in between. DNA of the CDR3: TGTGCCAGTAGGGAGACTTCAGCCTCCCTCAACGCTTTCTTT. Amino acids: CASRETSASLNAFF. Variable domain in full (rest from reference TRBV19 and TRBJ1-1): DGGITQSPKYLFRKEGQNVTLSCEQNLNHDAMYWYRQDPGQGLRLIYYSQIVNDFQKGDIAEGYSVSREKKESFPLTVTSAQKNPTAFYLCASRETSASLNAFFGQGTRLTVV.

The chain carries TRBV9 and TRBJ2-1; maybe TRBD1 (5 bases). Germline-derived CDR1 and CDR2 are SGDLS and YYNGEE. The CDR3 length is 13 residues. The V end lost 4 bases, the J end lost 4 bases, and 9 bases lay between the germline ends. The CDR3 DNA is TGTGCCAGCAGCACCGGACAATACAATGAGCAGTTCTTC. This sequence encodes CASSTGQYNEQFF.

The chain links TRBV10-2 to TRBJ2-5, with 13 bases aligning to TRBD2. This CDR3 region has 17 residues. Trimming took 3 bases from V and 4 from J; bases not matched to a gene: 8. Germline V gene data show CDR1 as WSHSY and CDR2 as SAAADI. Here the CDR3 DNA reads TGCGCCAGCAGTGACCCGAGGACTAGCGGGAGAGGAGAGACCCAGTACTTC. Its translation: CASSDPRTSGRGETQYF.

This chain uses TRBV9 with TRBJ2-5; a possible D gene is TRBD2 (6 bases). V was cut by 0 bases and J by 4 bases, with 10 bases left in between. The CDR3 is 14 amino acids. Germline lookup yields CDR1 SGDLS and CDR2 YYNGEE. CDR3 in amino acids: CASSVAGSGETQYF. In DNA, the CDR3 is TGTGCCAGCAGCGTAGCCGGGAGCGGAGAGACCCAGTACTTC.

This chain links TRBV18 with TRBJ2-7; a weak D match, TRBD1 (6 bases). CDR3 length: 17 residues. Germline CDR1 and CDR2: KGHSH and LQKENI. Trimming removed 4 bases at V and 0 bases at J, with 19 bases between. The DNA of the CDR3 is TGTGCCAGCTCACTGTATTTTCCGGGACAAAGCTCCTACGAGCAGTACTTC. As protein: CASSLYFPGQSSYEQYF.

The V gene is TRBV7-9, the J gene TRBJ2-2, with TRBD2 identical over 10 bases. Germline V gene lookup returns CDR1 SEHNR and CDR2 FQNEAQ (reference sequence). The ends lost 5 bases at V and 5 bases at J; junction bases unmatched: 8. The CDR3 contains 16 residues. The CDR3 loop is CASSTSGTSVTGELFF. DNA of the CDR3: TGTGCCAGCAGCACTTCCGGGACTAGCGTAACCGGGGAGCTGTTTTTT.

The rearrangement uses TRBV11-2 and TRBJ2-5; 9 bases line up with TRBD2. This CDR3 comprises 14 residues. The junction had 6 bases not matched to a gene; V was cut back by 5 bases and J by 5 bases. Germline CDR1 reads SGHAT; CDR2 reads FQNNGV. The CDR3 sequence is CASSPGTSRETQYF. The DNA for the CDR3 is TGTGCCAGCAGCCCGGGGACTAGCCGGGAGACCCAGTACTTC.

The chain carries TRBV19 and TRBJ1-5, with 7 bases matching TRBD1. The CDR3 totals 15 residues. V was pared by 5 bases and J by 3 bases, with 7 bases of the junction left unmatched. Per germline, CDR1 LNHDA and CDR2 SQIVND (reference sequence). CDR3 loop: CASSAGTASNQPQHF. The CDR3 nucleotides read TGTGCCAGTAGTGCCGGGACAGCTTCCAATCAGCCCCAGCATTTT.

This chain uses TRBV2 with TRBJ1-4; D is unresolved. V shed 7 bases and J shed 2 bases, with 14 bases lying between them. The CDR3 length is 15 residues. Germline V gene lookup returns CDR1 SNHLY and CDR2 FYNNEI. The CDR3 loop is CASISGGYTNEKLFF. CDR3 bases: TGTGCCAGCATCTCAGGAGGATATACTAATGAAAAACTGTTTTTT.

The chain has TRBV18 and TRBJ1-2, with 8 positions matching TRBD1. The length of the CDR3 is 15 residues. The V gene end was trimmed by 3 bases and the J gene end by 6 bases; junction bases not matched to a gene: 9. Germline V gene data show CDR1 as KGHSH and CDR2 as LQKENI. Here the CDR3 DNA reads TGTGCCAGCTCACCTTCGCGAGACAGGGGCAATGGCTACACCTTC. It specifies CASSPSRDRGNGYTF.